This T cell receptor beta chain is from a study of cytomegalovirus exposure and HLA in healthy donors. Primers included in the PCR were 60 Vbeta and 13 Jbeta primers. Profiling relied on immunoSEQ multiplex PCR, and the TCRdb table lists in-frame clones only, not all of them. The sample records 90,000 to 100,000 clones, about two thirds being singletons. There are 16 residues in the CDR3. Trimming at V came to 2 bases and at J to 9 bases, leaving 9 bases not matched to a gene. Germline CDR1 MGHRA, CDR2 YSYEKL. Whole-study findings and limits: Most TCR sequences were rare, but some public TCRs occurred in many donors.

Note on this clone: The antigen remains unidentified.

Sequenced material: PBMCs. The TCR comes from a boy younger than 18 in good health and CMV-seropositive. J is TRBJ2-4 and V is TRBV4-1; 11 nucleotides match TRBD1. The CDR3 region has the DNA TGCGCCAGCAGCCAATCAAACTTCGGGACAGGGGGCATTCAGTACTTC. It yields the protein CASSQSNFGTGGIQYF.